The 18 T cell receptor beta chains below all came from one sample that was sequenced in a study of T cell responses to AZD1222 COVID-19 vaccine. Using immunoSEQ multiplex PCR, the repertoire was profiled, and TCRdb retains in-frame clones only, with some absent. The table records approximately 150,000 clones, approximately 90% of them present only once. Sequencing used peripheral blood, obtained on day 0 of AZD1222 vaccination. The receptors originated from an adult in good health.

This clone is a singleton in its sample. The rearrangement links TRBV19 to TRBJ2-5; no definite D call. The CDR3 extends over 14 amino acids. CDR1 and CDR2 (germline): LNHDA, SQIVND (reference sequence). Trimming cost V 3 bases and J 2 bases, with 10 bases left between them. The CDR3 DNA is TGTGCCAGTAGTATGACCCACACTCAAGAGACCCAGTACTTC. Its translation: CASSMTHTQETQYF.

This chain joins TRBV5-1 and TRBJ2-1, with 13 bases lining up with TRBD2. V shed 0 bases, J shed 6 bases, and the junction held 3 bases outside the gene matches. Germline V gene data show CDR1 as SGHRS and CDR2 as YFSETQ. The CDR3 length is 16 residues. CDR3 nucleotide sequence: TGCGCCAGCAGCTTGGACCGACTAGCGGGAGGCAATGAGCAGTTCTTC. Residues: CASSLDRLAGGNEQFF.

The J gene is TRBJ1-1, the V gene TRBV19; 10 positions agree with TRBD1. After removal of 5 bases from V and 6 bases from J, the junction contained 12 bases not matched to a gene. The CDR3 has 16 residues. CDR1 and CDR2 (germline): LNHDA, SQIVND (reference sequence). CDR3 protein: CASSSLQTGGMAEAFF. Here the CDR3 DNA reads TGTGCCAGTAGTTCCCTCCAGACAGGGGGCATGGCTGAAGCTTTCTTT.

The V and J genes are TRBV28 and TRBJ1-4; weak D call: TRBD1 (5 bases). V lost 5 bases to trimming and J lost 7 bases, with 11 bases between them. Per the germline V gene, CDR1 is MDHEN and CDR2 is SYDVKM. CDR3 length equals 13 residues. The CDR3 reads CASSLGHSEKLFF. CDR3 sequence (DNA): TGTGCCAGCAGTCTTGGACACAGTGAAAAACTGTTTTTT.

The V call is TRBV30, the J call TRBJ1-4; the D is unclear. CDR1 and CDR2 (germline): GTSNPN, SVGIG (reference sequence). The CDR3 is 10 residues long. V lost 8 bases and J lost 8, with 9 bases in between. The CDR3 region is CAGREEKLFF. CDR3 nucleotides: TGTGCCGGACGGGAGGAAAAACTGTTTTTT.

Only one count was recorded for this clone. The gene calls are TRBV28 and TRBJ2-1; D is uncertain. The CDR3 sequence is 13 residues long. V lost 8 bases and J lost 8, with 16 bases in between. Looked up from germline, CDR1 is MDHEN and CDR2 is SYDVKM. The CDR3 here is CASSTSLGHEQFF. The CDR3 DNA is TGTGCCAGCTCTACCTCCCTCGGACATGAGCAGTTCTTC.

Concerning this clone itself: One end of the junction is discordant with germline, which a read error may explain. The chain joins TRBV7-2 to TRBJ1-2; 7 bases match TRBD1. Germline V gene sequence: CDR1 SGHTA, CDR2 FQGNSA. This CDR3 contains 15 residues. In DNA, the CDR3 is TGTGCCAGCGGCTTCGCTGACAGGGTCGGAGGAGGCTACACCTTC. Its translation is CASGFADRVGGGYTF.

The gene calls are TRBV28 and TRBJ2-1; D is perhaps TRBD2 (7 bases). Germline V gene data show CDR1 as MDHEN and CDR2 as SYDVKM. The V gene lost 5 bases and the J gene lost 8 bases, with 19 bases spanning the gap. This CDR3 has 15 amino acids. CDR3 residues: CASSLRGRASHEQFF. CDR3 coding DNA: TGTGCCAGCAGTCTAAGGGGGAGGGCCTCCCATGAGCAGTTCTTC.

V gene TRBV7-2 combines with J gene TRBJ1-4; 7 positions match TRBD1. Germline CDR1 and CDR2: SGHTA and FQGNSA. This CDR3 comprises 13 residues. The V and J ends lost 5 bases and 5 bases, in that order; junction bases with no gene match: 2. The CDR3 region is CASSGTANEKLFF. The CDR3 nucleotides read TGTGCCAGCAGCGGGACAGCAAATGAAAAACTGTTTTTT. Supplemented by reference TRBV7-2 and TRBJ1-4, the full variable domain reads GAGVSQSPSNKVTEKGKDVELRCDPISGHTALYWYRQSLGQGLEFLIYFQGNSAPDKSGLPSDRFSAERTGGSVSTLTIQRTQQEDSAVYLCASSGTANEKLFFGSGTQLSVL.

The chain uses TRBV19 and TRBJ2-7, with D uncertain. Germline assignment: CDR1 LNHDA and CDR2 SQIVND (reference sequence). The CDR3 has 13 amino acids. V was cut by 0 bases and J by 3 bases, with 6 bases left in between. CDR3 bases: TGTGCCAGTAGTATAGAGGCCTTCTACGAGCAGTACTTC. This codes for CASSIEAFYEQYF.

A single count supports this clone. This chain joins TRBV7-3 and TRBJ2-1; TRBD2 aligns across 12 bases. Looked up from germline, CDR1 is SGHTA and CDR2 is FQGTGA. The CDR3 is 20 residues long. With V trimmed by 0 bases and J by 7 bases, 16 bases remained unmatched. CDR3 DNA: TGTGCCAGCAGCTTAACGCCAAACAGGAGGAGGCTAGCGGGAGGGAATGAGCAGTTCTTC. This translates into CASSLTPNRRRLAGGNEQFF.

The chain couples TRBV5-4 to TRBJ2-5; a possible D gene is TRBD2 (6 bases). The CDR3 loop spans 14 amino acids. Germline V CDR1 and CDR2: SGHNT, YYREEE (reference sequence). The V end was cut by 0 bases, the J end by 4 bases, with 10 bases between. The DNA for the CDR3 is TGTGCCAGCAGCTTGGCGGGAGATGGAGAGACCCAGTACTTC. Translation: CASSLAGDGETQYF.

The chain couples TRBV18 to TRBJ2-7; TRBD1 agrees at 10 bases. Trimming at V came to 4 bases and at J to 5 bases, leaving 5 bases not matched to a gene. Germline CDR1 KGHSH, CDR2 LQKENI. The CDR3 is 14 amino acids. The CDR3 is CASSLRDRGNEQYF. The CDR3 bases are TGTGCCAGCTCACTAAGGGACAGGGGTAACGAGCAGTACTTC. The whole variable domain, remainder taken from reference TRBV18 and TRBJ2-7, is NAGVMQNPRHLVRRRGQEARLRCSPMKGHSHVYWYRQLPEEGLKFMVYLQKENIIDESGMPKERFSAEFPKEGPSILRIQQVVRGDSAAYFCASSLRDRGNEQYFGPGTRLTVT.

The chain uses TRBV24-1 and TRBJ1-5, with no clear D. The germline V gene encodes CDR1 KGHDR and CDR2 SFDVKD. This CDR3 has 15 residues. V dropped 0 bases and J dropped 1 base, with 6 bases sitting between them. As DNA, the CDR3 is TGTGCCACCAGTGATTTGAGGGAGAGCAATCAGCCCCAGCATTTT. Translated, it gives CATSDLRESNQPQHF.

V is TRBV7-9 and J is TRBJ2-7; tentatively, D is TRBD2 (5 bases). V was shortened by 5 bases and J by 4 bases, with 12 bases between the two germline ends. Germline CDR1 and CDR2: SEHNR and FQNEAQ (reference sequence). The CDR3 has 13 amino acids. As DNA, the CDR3 is TGTGCCAGCAGCGGCCGGACTTGGTACGAGCAGTACTTC. It is translated as CASSGRTWYEQYF.

The rearrangement links TRBV3-1 (or the pseudogene TRBV3-2) to TRBJ2-1, with 7 bases matching TRBD2. V lost 6 bases, J lost 7 bases, and 12 bases stayed unmatched. Looked up from germline, CDR1 is LGHDT and CDR2 is YNNKEL (reference sequence). This CDR3 spans 15 amino acids. CDR3: CASSLAGNPGNEQFF. In nucleotides, the CDR3 is TGTGCCAGCAGTTTAGCGGGCAATCCCGGGAATGAGCAGTTCTTC.

This chain joins TRBV6-6 and TRBJ1-3; D is unclear. The CDR3 runs 13 residues. Between the trimmed V and J ends, which lost 5 bases and 4 bases, there was a span of 9 bases. Germline assignment: CDR1 MNHNY and CDR2 SVGAGI (reference sequence). This CDR3 is CASSPPTGNTIYF. As DNA, the CDR3 is TGTGCCAGCAGTCCTCCGACAGGAAACACCATATATTTT.

V gene TRBV20-1 combines with J gene TRBJ2-3, with TRBD2 matching 7 bases. With 3 bases clipped from V and 0 bases from J, the junction kept 6 bases outside the gene matches. Germline V CDR1 and CDR2: DFQATT, SNEGSKA (reference sequence). The CDR3 consists of 15 residues. CDR3 amino acids: CSASPSGASTDTQYF. In DNA, the CDR3 is TGCAGTGCTAGTCCTAGCGGTGCTAGCACAGATACGCAGTATTTT.